These 25 T cell receptor beta chains came from one sample sequenced in a study of T cells in Graves' hyperthyroidism and ophthalmopathy. Amplified TCR beta CDR3 regions came from RNA transcripts. RT-PCR in the first round (using the HTBI primer set) targeted the TCR CDR3. TCRdb reanalysed the multiplex PCR reads using MiXCR and keeps one entry per CDR3 protein. The sample includes roughly 700,000 distinct CDR3 sequences, around 15% of them seen just once. Sequences were obtained from blood. These receptors were taken from a man aged 45-60 years with Graves' hyperthyroidism.

This clonotype was detected ten times or more. As DNA, the CDR3 is TGTGCCAGCAGCCAAGTCCTCGGACGGCGAGGTTACACCGGGGAGCTGTTTTTT. This codes for CASSQVLGRRGYTGELFF. The gene calls are TRBV3-1 and TRBJ2-2; unclear D gene. The CDR3 extends over 18 amino acids. Germline CDR1 reads LGHDT; CDR2 reads YNNKEL (reference sequence). V was trimmed by 1 base and J by 3 bases, leaving 18 bases between them.

The rearrangement joins TRBV6-5 to TRBJ2-7; 13 bases match TRBD2. There are 15 residues in the CDR3. Germline CDR1 MNHEY, CDR2 SVGAGI. The junction had 3 bases not matched to a gene; V was cut back by 2 bases and J by 5 bases. The CDR3 DNA sequence: TGTGCCAGCAGTTACGCCGGGACTAGCGGGAACGAGCAGTACTTC. This gives the protein CASSYAGTSGNEQYF.

This clonotype occurred a few times. The chain combines TRBV6-2 or TRBV6-3 with TRBJ2-1; D remains unclear. V gave up 5 bases and J gave up 3 bases, with 8 bases separating them. The CDR3 is 13 amino acids. The germline V gene encodes CDR1 MNHEY and CDR2 SVGEGT. The CDR3 spells CASSDFHYNEQFF. In DNA form, the CDR3 reads TGTGCCAGCAGTGACTTCCACTACAATGAGCAGTTCTTC.

On this clonotype: One end of the junction varies from germline; a read error may be responsible. The V call is TRBV2, the J call TRBJ2-5; unclear D gene. The CDR3 is 10 amino acids. CDR1 and CDR2 from the germline V gene are SNHLY and FYNNEI. The CDR3 DNA follows: TGTGCTAGTATCAAAGAGACCCAGCACTTC. Protein product: CASIKETQHF. The entire variable domain, with the rest obtained from reference TRBV2 and TRBJ2-5, is as follows: EPEVTQTPSHQVTQMGQEVILRCVPISNHLYFYWYRQILGQKVEFLVSFYNNEISEKSEIFDDQFSVERPDGSNFTLKIRSTKLEDSAMYFCASIKETQHFGPGTRLLVL.

This clonotype appeared a few times. The rearrangement uses TRBV12-3 or TRBV12-4 and TRBJ1-5, with D possibly being TRBD1 (5 bases). This CDR3 region has 13 residues. The V and J ends lost 3 bases and 5 bases respectively, with 8 bases between them. The CDR3 is CASSFRGDQPQHF. The CDR3 DNA reads as TGTGCCAGCAGTTTCCGGGGGGATCAGCCCCAGCATTTT.

This clonotype was seen at least ten times. This rearrangement joins TRBV11-3 to TRBJ2-7; D uncertain. The CDR3 runs 13 residues. Germline lookup yields CDR1 SGHNT and CDR2 YENEEA. V lost 5 bases to trimming and J lost 0 bases, with 8 bases between them. The CDR3 DNA sequence: TGTGCCAGCAGCAGATACAACTCCTACGAGCAGTACTTC. Protein product: CASSRYNSYEQYF.

The V and J genes are TRBV30 and TRBJ1-6, with 7 bases that match TRBD1. J gave up 12 bases and V 5 bases, and 7 bases lay outside the gene matches. Germline-derived CDR1 and CDR2 are GTSNPN and SVGIG (reference sequence). CDR3 length: 12 residues. The CDR3 DNA sequence: TGTGCCTGGGCAGGGGGGAATGGACCCCTCCACTTT. Protein product: CAWAGGNGPLHF.

This clonotype turned up a few times. The chain uses TRBV12-3 or TRBV12-4 and TRBJ2-1, with 8 bases that match TRBD1. The V segment lost 7 bases and the J segment 4 bases; nucleotides outside the gene matches: 9. The CDR3 consists of 15 residues. The CDR3 loop is CASKNRDRLYNEQFF. The CDR3, as DNA: TGTGCCAGCAAAAACCGGGACAGGTTGTACAATGAGCAGTTCTTC.

The chain uses TRBV11-2 and TRBJ1-1; TRBD1 matches 7 bases. The trim removed 5 bases at V and 6 bases at J, leaving 12 bases unmatched. From germline, CDR1 is SGHAT and CDR2 FQNNGV. CDR3 size: 15 residues. As DNA, the CDR3 is TGTGCCAGCAGCCGCAACAGGGGCATACGTGCTGAAGCTTTCTTT. This sequence encodes CASSRNRGIRAEAFF.

This clonotype came up many times. This chain joins TRBV27 and TRBJ2-6, with D uncertain. Germline CDR1 MNHEY, CDR2 SMNVEV (reference sequence). Trimming stripped 0 bases from V and 1 base from J, with 7 bases between. The CDR3 has 16 amino acids. The CDR3, as DNA: TGTGCCAGCAGTTTATCGATAGTTTCTGGGGCCAACGTCCTGACTTTC. Translated, it gives CASSLSIVSGANVLTF.

A few counts support this clonotype. The V call is TRBV19, the J call TRBJ2-1; no clear D. With 3 bases removed from V and 7 bases from J, the gap between germline ends came to 4 bases. CDR3 length equals 11 residues. The germline V gene encodes CDR1 LNHDA and CDR2 SQIVND (reference sequence). CDR3 loop: CASSMLNEQFF. The CDR3 DNA sequence: TGTGCCAGTAGTATGCTGAATGAGCAGTTCTTC. Supplemented by reference TRBV19 and TRBJ2-1, the full variable domain reads DGGITQSPKYLFRKEGQNVTLSCEQNLNHDAMYWYRQDPGQGLRLIYYSQIVNDFQKGDIAEGYSVSREKKESFPLTVTSAQKNPTAFYLCASSMLNEQFFGPGTRLTVL.

The sample holds many counts of this clonotype. The chain carries TRBV6-2 or TRBV6-3 and TRBJ1-1; D ambiguous. CDR1 and CDR2 from the germline V gene are MNHEY and SVGEGT. This CDR3 comprises 13 residues. Trimming stripped 3 bases from V and 1 base from J, with 6 bases between. The CDR3 nucleotides read TGTGCCAGCAGTTATGCAGAGAACACTGAAGCTTTCTTT. This encodes CASSYAENTEAFF.

The J gene is TRBJ1-2, the V gene TRBV28, with D perhaps TRBD1 (6 bases). The CDR3 is made up of 14 amino acids. Germline-derived CDR1 and CDR2 are MDHEN and SYDVKM. V lost 6 bases, J lost 8 bases, and 19 bases lay in between. CDR3 nucleotides: TGTGCCAGCAGCCGCAGACAGGCCATATGGGGCTACACCTTC. Translated, it gives CASSRRQAIWGYTF.

This clonotype has a count of ten or more. The V call is TRBV27, the J call TRBJ2-5; 7 nucleotides line up with TRBD2. The germline V gene encodes CDR1 MNHEY and CDR2 SMNVEV (reference sequence). Trimming at V came to 0 bases and at J to 5 bases, leaving 6 bases not matched to a gene. The CDR3 length is 15 residues. The chain's CDR3 is CASSLSGLGGETQYF. CDR3 DNA: TGTGCCAGCAGTTTATCAGGCCTGGGGGGGGAGACCCAGTACTTC.

The gene calls are TRBV11-2 and TRBJ2-3, with no clear D. Trimming stripped 7 bases from V and 8 bases from J, with 10 bases between. Germline-derived CDR1 and CDR2 are SGHAT and FQNNGV. The length of the CDR3 is 11 residues. The CDR3 DNA is TGTGCCAGCACAGAAGTCGGTACGCAGTATTTT. Translating it yields CASTEVGTQYF.

The CDR3 bases are TGCGCCAGCAGCTTGGTACCCAGCGGGACGACAGATACGCAGTATTTT. Its translation is CASSLVPSGTTDTQYF. The chain carries TRBV5-1 and TRBJ2-3; 7 nucleotides agree with TRBD2. The CDR3 is 16 residues long. Germline CDR1 SGHRS, CDR2 YFSETQ. V dropped 0 bases and J dropped 3; count of bases not matched to a gene: 7.

This clonotype was found many times. The chain links TRBV30 to TRBJ1-2; D gene uncertain. This CDR3 is built from 12 residues. V gave up 6 bases and J gave up 8 bases, with 16 bases separating them. Germline loops: CDR1 GTSNPN, CDR2 SVGIG (reference sequence). The CDR3 sequence: CACRFRSVGYTF. The CDR3 bases are TGTGCCTGCCGGTTTAGAAGTGTCGGCTACACCTTC. The full variable domain, with the rest looked up from reference TRBV30 and TRBJ1-2, is SQTIHQWPATLVQPVGSPLSLECTVEGTSNPNLYWYRQAAGRGLQLLFYSVGIGQISSEVPQNLSASRPQDRQFILSSKKLLLSDSGFYLCACRFRSVGYTFGSGTRLTVV.

This clonotype showed up many times. CDR3 protein: CSARVGGTEIYNEQFF. The CDR3 DNA sequence: TGCAGTGCTAGAGTAGGAGGGACCGAAATCTACAATGAGCAGTTCTTC. This chain links TRBV20-1 with TRBJ2-1; the D gene is possibly TRBD2 (6 bases). V lost 1 base and J lost 3, with 16 bases in between. The CDR3 has 16 amino acids. CDR1 DFQATT and CDR2 SNEGSKA come from the germline V gene (reference sequence).

This clonotype was observed many times. This chain links TRBV11-2 with TRBJ1-1, with D perhaps matching TRBD1 (5 bases). This CDR3 contains 13 residues. Trimming removed 0 bases from V and 11 bases from J, with 13 bases in between. Germline CDR1 is SGHAT and CDR2 is FQNNGV. The CDR3 spells CASSLDTWGEAFF. The DNA of the CDR3 is TGTGCCAGCAGCTTAGATACGTGGGGGGAGGCTTTCTTT.

Many counts were recorded for this clonotype. V usage is TRBV12-3 or TRBV12-4 and J usage is TRBJ2-7; no clear D gene. This CDR3 has 14 residues. V was cut by 3 bases and J by 0 bases, with 9 bases left in between. The CDR3 bases are TGTGCCAGCAGTTTCTCTCTAAGCTCCTACGAGCAGTACTTC. Protein: CASSFSLSSYEQYF.

The sample holds a few counts of this clonotype. The chain couples TRBV19 to TRBJ2-1; 9 nucleotides align to TRBD2. V lost 0 bases to trimming and J lost 1 base; unmatched junction nucleotides: 16. CDR3 length: 21 residues. Germline assignment: CDR1 LNHDA and CDR2 SQIVND (reference sequence). CDR3 coding DNA: TGTGCCAGTAGTATAGATGGGACTAGCCTTTCAGTGAATGGGTCCTACAATGAGCAGTTCTTC. Its translation is CASSIDGTSLSVNGSYNEQFF.

This clonotype was detected ten times or more. V gene TRBV20-1 combines with J gene TRBJ2-1; D gene unclear. This CDR3 spans 12 amino acids. Germline CDR1 and CDR2: DFQATT and SNEGSKA (reference sequence). Between the trimmed V and J ends, which lost 6 bases and 9 bases, there was a span of 15 bases. The CDR3 sequence: CSALLRSSEQFF. DNA for the CDR3: TGCAGTGCCCTACTAAGAAGCTCTGAGCAGTTCTTC.

This clonotype has ten or more counts. The rearrangement links TRBV9 to TRBJ2-3, with 8 bases matching TRBD2. CDR3 length: 16 amino acids. The germline V gene encodes CDR1 SGDLS and CDR2 YYNGEE. The ends lost 2 bases at V and 6 bases at J; junction bases unmatched: 11. The CDR3 DNA reads TGTGCCAGCAGCGTGGAACCGGGACTAGGAAGGGATACGCAGTATTTT. Translated, it gives CASSVEPGLGRDTQYF.

In this sample, this clonotype turned up many times. The chain is built from TRBV18 and TRBJ1-1; D remains ambiguous. Germline CDR1 and CDR2: KGHSH and LQKENI. Trimming removed 1 base at V and 0 bases at J, with 6 bases between. The CDR3 covers 14 residues. CDR3 protein: CASSPQRLNTEAFF. The CDR3 DNA reads TGTGCCAGCTCACCACAAAGGCTGAACACTGAAGCTTTCTTT.

V is TRBV12-3 or TRBV12-4 and J is TRBJ2-1; possible D gene TRBD1, 5 bases. Trimming cost V 5 bases and J 12 bases, with 14 bases left between them. This CDR3 spans 12 amino acids. This CDR3 is CASSMHRTSQFF. The CDR3, as DNA: TGTGCCAGCAGTATGCACAGGACGTCGCAGTTCTTC.